Sequencing of this TCR beta chain was carried out in a study of regulatory T cells in long-lasting Graves disease. Germline V CDR1 and CDR2: MNHEY, SVGEGT. There are 12 residues in the CDR3. Relying on iRepertoire HTBI primers and Arm-PCR of CDR3 regions, the team built TCR beta libraries. TCRdb processed the multiplex PCR reads anew with MiXCR; each CDR3 protein has one entry. This sample yields 500,000 or so distinct CDR3 sequences, of which about 16% are seen a single time; just under 25% belongs to the top ten. Regarding the study as a whole: Persistent disease preferred TRBV28, TRBJ1-2 and TRBJ2-5.

The time point denotes: newly diagnosed GD, antithyroid drugs for less than 3 months. PBMC-derived RNA was used for the TCR library. This clonotype was picked up many times. The antigen remains unidentified. These data also formed part of another study, on T cells in Graves' hyperthyroidism and ophthalmopathy. From that second work: HTBI primers drove first-round RT-PCR of the TCR CDR3. The majority of expanded thyroid clonotypes above 0.001 also appeared in blood.

The chain links TRBV6-2 or TRBV6-3 to TRBJ2-1, with D possibly matching TRBD2 (5 bases). The clonotype comes from a woman aged 40 to 65 with Graves disease. The sequencing here drew on peripheral blood mononuclear cells (PBMCs), taken at new diagnosis, from a patient treated with antithyroid drugs. CDR3 loop: CYTRGSYNEQFF. In DNA, the CDR3 is TGTTACACCCGGGGCTCCTACAATGAGCAGTTCTTC.